The present T cell receptor (beta chain) was sequenced within a study of blood T cell repertoires in COVID-19 (dated by TCRdb to the early 2020s). Regarding the study in general: Samples covering the acute and convalescent phases of COVID-19 were provided by collaborators in the United States, Italy and Spain. The repertoires were released in a freely available public database meant as a resource for research on the immune response to SARS-CoV-2. The dataset comprised deeply sampled blood TCRbeta repertoires from subjects exposed to, actively infected with, or recovered from COVID-19. The sample metadata nearly always contained a de-identified subject ID, COVID-19 status, age in years and sex. The material from the prospective study consisted of cDNA or gDNA derived from T cells, B-cell-depleted T cells, or PBMCs. HLA class I and class II types, where available, came from metadata supplied by the sample provider rather than from assay-based typing. Samples came from the ongoing ImmuneRACE study (first 160 participants) plus 1,254 subjects from 6 global collaborators.

What the research found in general, with its limitations: The amount of clinical and demographic metadata varied by source and participant and was provided uncurated.

TCRbeta CDR3 regions were amplified from genomic DNA using the immunoSEQ Assay, a bias-controlled multiplex PCR. The paper's data handling went like this. Within the assay, amplification of reference gene primers was used to estimate how many nucleated cells each sample contained. To quantify the absolute abundance of each unique TCRbeta CDR3 rearrangement, sequence reads were collapsed and filtered. For each sample, productive Simpson clonality was calculated as the square root of Simpson's diversity index across productive rearrangements. TCRdb provides this immuneACCESS table in a form limited to in-frame rearrangements. Some clones are lacking; in checked studies, under half of them reflect an unresolved V gene, and why the rest are absent is not known. The DNA was the basis for D and trimming; V, J and clone size are from that table. Within this sample are roughly 200,000 clones, with around 85% of them counted one time only. The top ten constitute approximately 6.2% of the sample.

Participants in the prospective study were enrolled through a virtual design, were aged about 18 to 100 years, and lived in approximately 25 United States geographic areas. In the prospective study, cohorts were assigned on the basis of participant-reported clinical history obtained from a screening survey and a study questionnaire. Recovered participants in ImmuneRACE Cohort 3 were defined as having two consecutive negative NP/OP PCR tests, clearance from a healthcare professional, or resolution of symptoms. In the prospective study, mobile phlebotomists collected whole blood, serum and a nasopharyngeal or oropharyngeal swab from each participant. Over a roughly 2-month period, participants in the prospective study had the option of providing additional blood draws and questionnaires. Before DNA extraction, prospective study blood samples were shipped either frozen or at room temperature. The germline V gene sets CDR1 to MGHRA and CDR2 to YSYEKL. The CDR3 goes from the cysteine to the phenylalanine over 16 residues. The retained sequence is limited to the CDR3, 48 bases, with the frame set at the first base. V and J are trimmed by 0 bases and 5 bases, and the gene matches miss 6 bases of the junction.

Of note for this clone: Its antigen is unknown. No base qualities exist here, and no much larger clone lies one base off it.

This TCR derives from a man between 40 and 49 years old who had recovered from COVID-19. Sequenced sample: PBMCs or T cells enriched from blood (not recorded which). The chain is encoded by TRBV4-1 joined to TRBJ1-4, and 7 junctional nucleotides match TRBD1. This receptor carries the CDR3 CASSQEVTGANEKLFF. The DNA sequence is given as TGCGCCAGCAGCCAAGAGGTAACAGGGGCAAATGAAAAACTGTTTTTT.